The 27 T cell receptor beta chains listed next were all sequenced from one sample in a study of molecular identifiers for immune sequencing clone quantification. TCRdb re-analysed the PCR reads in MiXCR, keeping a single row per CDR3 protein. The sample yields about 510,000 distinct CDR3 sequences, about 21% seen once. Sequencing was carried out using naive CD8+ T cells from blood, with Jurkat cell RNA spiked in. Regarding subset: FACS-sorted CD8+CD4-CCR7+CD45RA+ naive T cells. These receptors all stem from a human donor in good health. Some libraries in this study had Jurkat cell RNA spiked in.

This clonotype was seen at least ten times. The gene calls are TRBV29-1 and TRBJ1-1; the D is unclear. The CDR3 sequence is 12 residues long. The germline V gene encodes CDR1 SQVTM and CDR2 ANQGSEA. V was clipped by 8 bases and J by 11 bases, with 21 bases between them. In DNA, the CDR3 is TGCAGCTTCCCCCGGGCGACCCAGTTTGCTTTCTTT. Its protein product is CSFPRATQFAFF.

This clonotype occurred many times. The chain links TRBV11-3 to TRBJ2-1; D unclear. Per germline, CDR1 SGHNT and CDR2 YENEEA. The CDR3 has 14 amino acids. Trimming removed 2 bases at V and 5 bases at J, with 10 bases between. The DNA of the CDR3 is TGTGCCAGCAGCTTAAGTTACAGTAACAATGAGCAGTTCTTC. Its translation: CASSLSYSNNEQFF.

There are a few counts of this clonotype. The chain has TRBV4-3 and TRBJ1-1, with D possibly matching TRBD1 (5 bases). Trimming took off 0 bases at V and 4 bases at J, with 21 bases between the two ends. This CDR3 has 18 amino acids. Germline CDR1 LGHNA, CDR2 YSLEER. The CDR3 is CASSQDVGTNRWPTEAFF. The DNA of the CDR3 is TGCGCCAGCAGCCAAGATGTAGGGACTAATAGGTGGCCCACTGAAGCTTTCTTT.

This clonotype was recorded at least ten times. The CDR3 sequence: CASSSVDSSYEQYF. CDR3 DNA: TGTGCCAGCAGCTCCGTCGACAGCTCCTACGAGCAGTACTTC. The rearrangement links TRBV7-6 to TRBJ2-7, with D possibly TRBD1 on 5 matching bases. The length of the CDR3 is 14 residues. Germline CDR1 is SGHVS and CDR2 is FNYEAQ. V dropped 4 bases and J dropped 0 bases, with 10 bases sitting between them.

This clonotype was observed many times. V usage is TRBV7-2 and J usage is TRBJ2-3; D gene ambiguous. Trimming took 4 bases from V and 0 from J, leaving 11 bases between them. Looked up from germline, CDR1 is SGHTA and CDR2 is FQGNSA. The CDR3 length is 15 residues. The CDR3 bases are TGTGCCAGCAGCTCTGCTGGATTTAGCACAGATACGCAGTATTTT. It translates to CASSSAGFSTDTQYF.

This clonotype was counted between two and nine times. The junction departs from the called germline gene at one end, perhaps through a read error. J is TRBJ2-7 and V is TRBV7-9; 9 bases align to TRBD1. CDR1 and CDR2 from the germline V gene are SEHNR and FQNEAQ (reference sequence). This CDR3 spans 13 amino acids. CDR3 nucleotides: TGTGCCAGCAACGACAGGGGGGCATACGAGCGGTACTTC. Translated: CASNDRGAYERYF.

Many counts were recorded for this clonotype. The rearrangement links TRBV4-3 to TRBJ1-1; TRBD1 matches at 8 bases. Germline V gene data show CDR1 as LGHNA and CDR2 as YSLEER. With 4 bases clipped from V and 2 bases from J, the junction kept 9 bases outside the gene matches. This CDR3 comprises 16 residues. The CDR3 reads CASSLTDRARNTEAFF. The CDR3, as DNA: TGCGCCAGCAGCCTCACGGACAGGGCCAGAAACACTGAAGCTTTCTTT.

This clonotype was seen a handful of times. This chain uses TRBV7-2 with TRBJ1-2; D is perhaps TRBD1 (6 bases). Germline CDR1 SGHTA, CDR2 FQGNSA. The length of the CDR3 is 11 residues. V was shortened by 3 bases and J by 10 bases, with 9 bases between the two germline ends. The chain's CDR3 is CASSFGQIYTF. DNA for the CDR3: TGTGCCAGCAGCTTCGGACAGATCTACACCTTC. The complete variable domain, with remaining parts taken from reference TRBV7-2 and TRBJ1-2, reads GAGVSQSPSNKVTEKGKDVELRCDPISGHTALYWYRQSLGQGLEFLIYFQGNSAPDKSGLPSDRFSAERTGGSVSTLTIQRTQQEDSAVYLCASSFGQIYTFGSGTRLTVV.

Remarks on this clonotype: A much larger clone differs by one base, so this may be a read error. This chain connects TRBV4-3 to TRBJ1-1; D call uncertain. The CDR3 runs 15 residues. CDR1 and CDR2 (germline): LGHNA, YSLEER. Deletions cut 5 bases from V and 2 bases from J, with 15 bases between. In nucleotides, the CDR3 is TGCGCCAGCAGCTTATTAATGAACCCCAACACTGAAGCTTTCTTT. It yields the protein CASSLLMNPNTEAFF.

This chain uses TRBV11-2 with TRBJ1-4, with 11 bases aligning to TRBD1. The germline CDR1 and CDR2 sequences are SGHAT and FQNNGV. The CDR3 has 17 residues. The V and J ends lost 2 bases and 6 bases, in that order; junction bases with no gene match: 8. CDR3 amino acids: CASSLRDRGIGDEKLFF. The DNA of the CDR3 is TGTGCCAGCAGCTTACGGGACAGGGGGATCGGAGATGAAAAACTGTTTTTT.

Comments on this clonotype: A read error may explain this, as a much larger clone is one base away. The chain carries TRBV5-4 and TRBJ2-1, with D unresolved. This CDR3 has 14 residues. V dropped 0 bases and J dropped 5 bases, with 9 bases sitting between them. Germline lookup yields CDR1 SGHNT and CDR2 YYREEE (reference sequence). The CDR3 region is CASSLAFANNEQFF. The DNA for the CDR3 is TGTGCCAGCAGCTTGGCCTTTGCGAACAATGAGCAGTTCTTC.

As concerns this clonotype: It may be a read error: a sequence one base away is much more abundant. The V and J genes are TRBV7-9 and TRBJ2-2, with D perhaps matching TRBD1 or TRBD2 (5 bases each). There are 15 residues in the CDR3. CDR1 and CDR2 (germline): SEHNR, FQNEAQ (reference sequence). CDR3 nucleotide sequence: TGTGCCAGCAGAGTCGGGACGCCGAACACCGGGGAGCCGTTTTTT. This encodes CASRVGTPNTGEPFF.

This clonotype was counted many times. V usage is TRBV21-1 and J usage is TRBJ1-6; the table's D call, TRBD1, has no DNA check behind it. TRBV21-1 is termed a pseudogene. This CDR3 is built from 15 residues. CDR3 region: CASSKRTGRNSPLHF. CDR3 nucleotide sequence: TGTGCCAGCAGCAAAAGGACAGGGCGCAATTCACCCCTCCACTTT.

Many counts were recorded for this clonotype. The CDR3 spells CAISESGRAEFAEQYF. The DNA for the CDR3 is TGTGCCATCAGTGAGTCCGGGCGGGCAGAGTTTGCCGAGCAGTACTTC. The gene calls are TRBV10-3 and TRBJ2-7, with D possibly TRBD2 on 5 matching bases. Germline CDR1 is ENHRY and CDR2 is SYGVKD. Between the trimmed V and J ends, which lost 0 bases and 6 bases, there was a span of 18 bases. CDR3 length equals 16 residues.

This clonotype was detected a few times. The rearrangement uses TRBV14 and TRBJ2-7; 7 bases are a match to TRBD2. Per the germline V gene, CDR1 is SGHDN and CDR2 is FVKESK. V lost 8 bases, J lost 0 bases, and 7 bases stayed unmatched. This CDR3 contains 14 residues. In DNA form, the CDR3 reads TGTGCCAGCCGGGCCAGCGGGAACTCCTACGAGCAGTACTTC. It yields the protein CASRASGNSYEQYF.

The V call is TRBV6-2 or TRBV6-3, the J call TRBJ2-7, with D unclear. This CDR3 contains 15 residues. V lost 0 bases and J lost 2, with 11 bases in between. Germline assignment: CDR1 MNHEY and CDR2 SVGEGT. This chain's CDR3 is CASSYSLLPPYEQYF. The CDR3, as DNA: TGTGCCAGCAGTTACTCATTATTGCCCCCCTACGAGCAGTACTTC.

The CDR3 DNA is TGTGCCAGCATTACAGGGCTCCCTGAAGCTTTCTTT. This sequence encodes CASITGLPEAFF. The rearrangement links TRBV2 to TRBJ1-1; a possible D gene is TRBD1 (6 bases). This CDR3 is built from 12 residues. Germline V lookup: CDR1 SNHLY, CDR2 FYNNEI. V was trimmed by 7 bases and J by 6 bases, leaving 12 bases between them.

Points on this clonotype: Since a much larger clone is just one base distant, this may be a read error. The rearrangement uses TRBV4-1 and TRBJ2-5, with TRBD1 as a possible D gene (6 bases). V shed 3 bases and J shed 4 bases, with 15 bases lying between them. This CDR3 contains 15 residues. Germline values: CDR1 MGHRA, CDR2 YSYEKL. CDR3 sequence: CASSHSDRRRETQYF. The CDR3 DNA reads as TGCGCCAGCAGCCACAGTGACAGGCGACGAGAGACCCAGTACTTC.

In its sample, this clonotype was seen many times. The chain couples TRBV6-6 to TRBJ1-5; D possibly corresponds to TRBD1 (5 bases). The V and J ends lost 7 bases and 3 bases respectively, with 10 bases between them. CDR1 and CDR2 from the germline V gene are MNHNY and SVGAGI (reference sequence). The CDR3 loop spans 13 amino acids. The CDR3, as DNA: TGTGCCAGCAATCCGGGACTCAATCAGCCCCAGCATTTT. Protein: CASNPGLNQPQHF.

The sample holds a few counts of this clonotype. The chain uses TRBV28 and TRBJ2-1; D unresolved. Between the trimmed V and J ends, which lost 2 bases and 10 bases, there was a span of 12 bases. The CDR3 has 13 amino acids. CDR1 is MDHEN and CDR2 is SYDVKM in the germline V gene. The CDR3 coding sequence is TGTGCCAGCAGTTTAGGGCGAAGAACAGAGCAGTTCTTC. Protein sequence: CASSLGRRTEQFF.

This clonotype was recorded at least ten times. DNA of the CDR3: TGTGCCAGCAGCAGACGAGACAACCTGGAGGGGGGGCCAGATACGCAGTATTTT. Its protein is CASSRRDNLEGGPDTQYF. The genes are TRBV7-6 and TRBJ2-3; a possible D gene is TRBD2 (7 bases). CDR1 is SGHVS and CDR2 is FNYEAQ in the germline V gene. With 5 bases removed from V and 4 bases from J, the gap between germline ends came to 25 bases. This CDR3 spans 18 amino acids.

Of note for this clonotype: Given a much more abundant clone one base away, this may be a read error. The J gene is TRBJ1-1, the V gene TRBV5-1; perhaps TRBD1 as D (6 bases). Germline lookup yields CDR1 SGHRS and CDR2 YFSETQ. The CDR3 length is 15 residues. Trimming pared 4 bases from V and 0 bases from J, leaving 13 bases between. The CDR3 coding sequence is TGCGCCAGCAGCCCGTGCCCAGGGGTGAACACTGAAGCTTTCTTT. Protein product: CASSPCPGVNTEAFF.

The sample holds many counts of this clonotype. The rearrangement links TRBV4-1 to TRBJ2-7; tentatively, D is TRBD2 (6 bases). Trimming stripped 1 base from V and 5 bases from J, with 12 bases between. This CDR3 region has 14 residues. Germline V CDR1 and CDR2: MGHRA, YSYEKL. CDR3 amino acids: CASSQGGASNEQYF. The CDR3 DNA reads TGCGCCAGCAGCCAAGGCGGGGCGAGTAACGAGCAGTACTTC.

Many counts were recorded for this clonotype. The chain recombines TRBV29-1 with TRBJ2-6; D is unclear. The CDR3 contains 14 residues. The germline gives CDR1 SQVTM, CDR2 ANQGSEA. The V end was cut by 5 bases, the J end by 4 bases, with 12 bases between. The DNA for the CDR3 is TGCAGCGTTTTAACCTGGGAAGGGGCCAACGTCCTGACTTTC. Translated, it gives CSVLTWEGANVLTF.

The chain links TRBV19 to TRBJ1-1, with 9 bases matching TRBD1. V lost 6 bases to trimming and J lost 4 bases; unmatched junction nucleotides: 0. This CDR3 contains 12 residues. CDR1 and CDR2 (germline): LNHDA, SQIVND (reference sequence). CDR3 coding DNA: TGTGCCAGTAGACAGGGGGCCACTGAAGCTTTCTTT. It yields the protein CASRQGATEAFF.

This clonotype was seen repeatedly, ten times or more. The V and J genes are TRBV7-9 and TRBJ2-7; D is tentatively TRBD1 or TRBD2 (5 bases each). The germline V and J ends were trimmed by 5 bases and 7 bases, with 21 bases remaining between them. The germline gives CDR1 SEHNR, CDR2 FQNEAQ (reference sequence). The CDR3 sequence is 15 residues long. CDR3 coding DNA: TGTGCCAGCAGCCCACCGGACCGGGACCATGAGGAGCAGTACTTC. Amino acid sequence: CASSPPDRDHEEQYF.

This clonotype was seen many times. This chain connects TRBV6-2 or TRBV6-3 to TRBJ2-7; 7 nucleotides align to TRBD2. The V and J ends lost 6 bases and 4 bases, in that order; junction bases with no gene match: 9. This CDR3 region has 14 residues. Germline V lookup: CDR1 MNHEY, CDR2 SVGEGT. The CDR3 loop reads CASSPPAGVYEQYF. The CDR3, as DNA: TGTGCCAGCAGCCCCCCGGCGGGAGTGTACGAGCAGTACTTC.